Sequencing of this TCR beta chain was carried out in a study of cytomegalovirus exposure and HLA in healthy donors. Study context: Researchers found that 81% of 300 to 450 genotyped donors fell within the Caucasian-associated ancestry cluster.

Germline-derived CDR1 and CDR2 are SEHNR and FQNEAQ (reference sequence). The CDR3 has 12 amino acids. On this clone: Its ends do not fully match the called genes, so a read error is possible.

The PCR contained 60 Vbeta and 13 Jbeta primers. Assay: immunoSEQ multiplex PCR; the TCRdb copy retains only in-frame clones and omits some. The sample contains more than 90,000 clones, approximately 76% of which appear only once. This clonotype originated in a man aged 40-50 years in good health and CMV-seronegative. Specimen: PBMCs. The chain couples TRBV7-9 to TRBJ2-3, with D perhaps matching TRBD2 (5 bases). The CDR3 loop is CSSSPGGDTQYF. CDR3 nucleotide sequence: TGTTCCAGCAGCCCAGGAGGAGATACGCAGTATTTT.